This is a list of T cell receptor beta chains from one sample in a study of T cell changes during pregnancy in multiple sclerosis. Libraries were prepared by immunoSEQ multiplex PCR; TCRdb keeps only in-frame clonotypes and omits some of them. The sample shows some 57,000 clones, approximately 90% of them seen only once. The material sequenced was peripheral blood, taken in the first trimester of pregnancy. These receptors came from a female donor in good health, enrolled as a control in a pregnancy study. Each CDR3 is given with its conserved first and last residue. A D gene is named only where the DNA matches it firmly. Clone size is stated in some rows and not others, as once, few, many or a class when expanded.

d_call: TRBD1; clone_size: NA; j_call: TRBJ1-6; cdr3_length: 15; v_call: TRBV6-6; cdr3_aa: CASSYRDRGDSPLHF
d_call: TRBD1; clone_size: NA; j_call: TRBJ1-1; cdr3_length: 12; v_call: TRBV27; cdr3_aa: CASSSTGVEAFF
d_call: NA; clone_size: NA; j_call: TRBJ1-2; cdr3_length: 11; v_call: TRBV29-1; cdr3_aa: CSVESGVGYTF
d_call: TRBD1; clone_size: NA; j_call: TRBJ1-3; cdr3_length: 15; v_call: TRBV7-2; cdr3_aa: CASSFFRGEGNTIYF
d_call: TRBD1; clone_size: once; j_call: TRBJ1-5; cdr3_length: 16; v_call: TRBV7-2; cdr3_aa: CASSWRPTGEEQPQHF
d_call: NA; clone_size: NA; j_call: TRBJ1-5; cdr3_length: 15; v_call: TRBV5-5; cdr3_aa: CASSLVRGSNQPQHF
d_call: NA; clone_size: NA; j_call: TRBJ2-5; cdr3_length: 13; v_call: TRBV27; cdr3_aa: CASSFDVGGTQYF
d_call: NA; clone_size: NA; j_call: TRBJ2-7; cdr3_length: 15; v_call: TRBV4-3; cdr3_aa: CASSQEWRGAYEQYF
d_call: NA; clone_size: NA; j_call: TRBJ1-1; cdr3_length: 15; v_call: TRBV25-1; cdr3_aa: CASSQTGTLNTEAFF
d_call: NA; clone_size: once; j_call: TRBJ1-1; cdr3_length: 15; v_call: TRBV5-1; cdr3_aa: CASSSDIQLNTEAFF
d_call: NA; clone_size: few; j_call: TRBJ1-1; cdr3_length: 12; v_call: TRBV30; cdr3_aa: CAWSVRGSGAFF
d_call: TRBD1; clone_size: NA; j_call: TRBJ2-1; cdr3_length: 16; v_call: TRBV18; cdr3_aa: CASSRRSGQGGDEQFF
d_call: NA; clone_size: NA; j_call: TRBJ1-3; cdr3_length: 13; v_call: TRBV2; cdr3_aa: CAGSRQARNTIYF
d_call: NA; clone_size: NA; j_call: TRBJ1-4; cdr3_length: 16; v_call: TRBV4-2; cdr3_aa: CASSLRPAGEGEKLFF
d_call: TRBD1; clone_size: few; j_call: TRBJ2-2; cdr3_length: 15; v_call: TRBV9; cdr3_aa: CASSVGQGVPGELFF
d_call: NA; clone_size: NA; j_call: TRBJ2-7; cdr3_length: 11; v_call: TRBV20-1; cdr3_aa: CSAERTYEQYF
d_call: NA; clone_size: NA; j_call: TRBJ1-5; cdr3_length: 13; v_call: TRBV9; cdr3_aa: CASNPGGNQPQHF
d_call: NA; clone_size: once; j_call: TRBJ1-6; cdr3_length: 14; v_call: TRBV7-2; cdr3_aa: CASSPEVQLSPLHF